This section outlines one TCR beta chain sequence together with its context. Antigen unknown. The data were taken from a study of blood T cells in healthy people across ages. Study-level findings and limits: The authors considered diversity estimates from one million T cells to be underestimates. The unsorted PBMCs prevented any conclusive comparison of naive versus antigen-experienced cells. Roughly linear declines in TCR beta diversity per million T cells occurred with age.

With a J-beta primer mix and a sample-barcoded 5' primer, a second PCR ran roughly 6 to 11 cycles. Every molecule of cDNA carried a tag from a template-switch adaptor with 12 random nucleotides. MiXCR was run by TCRdb on the 5' RACE reads, yielding one entry per CDR3 protein. The table has approximately 730,000 distinct CDR3 sequences, 40% to 65% seen once. Looked up from germline, CDR1 is DFQATT and CDR2 is SNEGSKA (reference sequence). The CDR3 totals 15 residues. V lost 7 bases to trimming and J lost 6 bases; unmatched junction nucleotides: 9. V and J are TRBV20-1 and TRBJ2-1; 13 positions agree with TRBD2. Sequencing was performed on blood. The receptor was isolated from a man aged 80 or over in good health. DNA for the CDR3: TGCAGTGTTCAACTAGCGGGAGGGATCTCCAATGAGCAGTTCTTC. This translates into CSVQLAGGISNEQFF.